The 20 T cell receptor beta chains below come from one sample, sequenced in a study of shared clonotypes between healthy human individuals. Naive CD8 cells lacked CD45RO and underwent positive selection for CCR7, leaving out terminally differentiated effector memory CD45RA+ cells. Some clones are missing from TCRdb's copy, which holds only in-frame ones; the method was immunoSEQ multiplex PCR. This sample has around 1.9 million clones, with roughly 91% found just once. The sample taken for sequencing was naive CD8+ T cells from PBMCs. These receptors came from a man younger than 30 in good health. Some clones in this sample may be carry-over from other donors' samples.

The chain links TRBV5-6 to TRBJ2-7; D possibly corresponds to TRBD2 (5 bases). There are 14 residues in the CDR3. Per the germline V gene, CDR1 is SGHDT and CDR2 is YYEEEE. With 1 base removed from V and 1 base from J, the gap between germline ends came to 9 bases. The CDR3: CASSLYGESYEQYF. The DNA of the CDR3 is TGTGCCAGCAGCTTGTACGGGGAGTCCTACGAGCAGTACTTC.

This sequence joins TRBV4-3 and TRBJ2-7; 11 nucleotides line up with TRBD2. With 0 bases clipped from V and 6 bases from J, the junction kept 10 bases outside the gene matches. The CDR3 consists of 17 residues. CDR1 is LGHNA, CDR2 YSLEER, per germline. CDR3: CASSQDHLTLAGVEQYF. The CDR3 bases are TGCGCCAGCAGCCAAGATCATCTGACACTAGCGGGAGTCGAGCAGTACTTC.

J is TRBJ1-2 and V is TRBV4-1, with D maybe TRBD1 (5 bases). This CDR3 contains 15 residues. Germline V lookup: CDR1 MGHRA, CDR2 YSYEKL. The ends were cut back, 1 base at V and 1 base at J, with 10 bases in the middle. The CDR3 DNA reads as TGCGCCAGCAGCCAAGTGGGCCAGGGTAACTATGGCTACACCTTC. It codes for CASSQVGQGNYGYTF.

The chain has TRBV9 and TRBJ1-3; no clear D gene. Germline V CDR1 and CDR2: SGDLS, YYNGEE. The CDR3 is 16 amino acids. Trimming shortened V by 0 bases and J by 2 bases, and 12 bases separated the two germline ends. In DNA, the CDR3 is TGTGCCAGCAGCGTAGCGGGTTGGGGAACTGGAAACACCATATATTTT. Encoded protein: CASSVAGWGTGNTIYF.

This clone was counted a single time. The chain employs TRBV7-9 and TRBJ2-7; either TRBD1 or TRBD2 may fit D (6 bases each). Trimming pared 8 bases from V and 0 bases from J, leaving 11 bases between. The CDR3 is made up of 13 amino acids. CDR1 is SEHNR, CDR2 FQNEAQ, per germline (reference sequence). The CDR3: CASHGGYSYEQYF. CDR3 nucleotide sequence: TGTGCCAGCCACGGGGGCTACTCCTACGAGCAGTACTTC.

J is TRBJ2-2 and V is TRBV7-6; 10 bases fit TRBD2. The CDR3 sequence is 18 residues long. Trimming took 1 base from V and 1 from J; bases not matched to a gene: 6. CDR1 and CDR2 (germline): SGHVS, FNYEAQ. The CDR3 DNA is TGTGCCAGCAGCTTAGAATTCCCTAGCGGGGGGAACACCGGGGAGCTGTTTTTT. Translating it yields CASSLEFPSGGNTGELFF.

V gene TRBV28 combines with J gene TRBJ2-1, with a tentative D call TRBD2 (5 bases). Germline CDR1 MDHEN, CDR2 SYDVKM. The CDR3 spans 14 residues. Trimming removed 5 bases from V and 4 bases from J, with 12 bases in between. The CDR3, as DNA: TGTGCCAGCAGTCCCCTTAGCGCTTACAATGAGCAGTTCTTC. It is translated as CASSPLSAYNEQFF.

V and J are TRBV5-1 and TRBJ2-1, with TRBD2 as a possible D gene (6 bases). The V end was cut by 5 bases, the J end by 6 bases, with 24 bases between. The CDR3 covers 17 residues. Germline V gives CDR1 SGHRS, CDR2 YFSETQ. For the CDR3, the DNA is TGCGCCAGCAGTGAACGTGGGGGACTCTACCCCCCCAATGAGCAGTTCTTC. Amino acid sequence: CASSERGGLYPPNEQFF. Combining the CDR3 with reference TRBV5-1 and TRBJ2-1 gives the whole variable domain KAGVTQTPRYLIKTRGQQVTLSCSPISGHRSVSWYQQTPGQGLQFLFEYFSETQRNKGNFPGRFSGRQFSNSRSEMNVSTLELGDSALYLCASSERGGLYPPNEQFFGPGTRLTVL.

J is TRBJ2-3 and V is TRBV4-1; the D gene is possibly TRBD2 (5 bases). Germline values: CDR1 MGHRA, CDR2 YSYEKL. CDR3 length: 17 residues. With 2 bases removed from V and 8 bases from J, the gap between germline ends came to 23 bases. The CDR3 nucleotides are TGCGCCAGCAGCCAAAAGCAGTACGACTTGCTGGCGGGTACGCAGTATTTT. Its protein is CASSQKQYDLLAGTQYF.

The rearrangement links TRBV19 to TRBJ1-5; D may be TRBD1 (6 bases). Between the trimmed V and J ends, which lost 4 bases and 0 bases, there was a span of 10 bases. The CDR3 consists of 15 residues. Germline values: CDR1 LNHDA, CDR2 SQIVND (reference sequence). CDR3 coding DNA: TGTGCCAGTAGTACACAGGGATATAGCAATCAGCCCCAGCATTTT. Its translation: CASSTQGYSNQPQHF.

In its sample, this clone was seen once. The genes are TRBV29-1 and TRBJ2-3, with no clear D. Trimming shortened V by 5 bases and J by 0 bases, and 15 bases separated the two germline ends. CDR3 size: 15 residues. The V gene's germline CDR1 is SQVTM and CDR2 ANQGSEA. The CDR3 coding sequence is TGCAGCGTTATCGGTGACTCAACTAGCACAGATACGCAGTATTTT. This translates into CSVIGDSTSTDTQYF.

V and J are TRBV5-1 and TRBJ2-7, with D perhaps TRBD2 (7 bases). CDR3 length: 14 amino acids. Deletions cut 4 bases from V and 4 bases from J, with 15 bases between. Germline-derived CDR1 and CDR2 are SGHRS and YFSETQ. The CDR3 nucleotides read TGCGCCAGCAGCCCAACGGGGGGCCCGTACGAGCAGTACTTC. This translates into CASSPTGGPYEQYF. Full variable domain (outside the CDR3, taken from reference TRBV5-1 and TRBJ2-7): KAGVTQTPRYLIKTRGQQVTLSCSPISGHRSVSWYQQTPGQGLQFLFEYFSETQRNKGNFPGRFSGRQFSNSRSEMNVSTLELGDSALYLCASSPTGGPYEQYFGPGTRLTVT.

The chain links TRBV28 to TRBJ1-1; 8 positions agree with TRBD1. This CDR3 has 11 residues. Germline assignment: CDR1 MDHEN and CDR2 SYDVKM. The trim removed 8 bases at V and 11 bases at J, leaving 7 bases unmatched. The CDR3 DNA reads TGTGCCAGCGGACAGGGCGGAAAGGCTTTCTTT. Its protein is CASGQGGKAFF. Looking up the rest from reference TRBV28 and TRBJ1-1 gives the full variable domain: DVKVTQSSRYLVKRTGEKVFLECVQDMDHENMFWYRQDPGLGLRLIYFSYDVKMKEKGDIPEGYSVSREKKERFSLILESASTNQTSMYLCASGQGGKAFFGQGTRLTVV.

The V and J genes are TRBV5-4 and TRBJ2-5, with a tentative D call TRBD2 (7 bases). The CDR3 extends over 12 amino acids. V lost 10 bases to trimming and J lost 4 bases, with 14 bases between them. Germline V gives CDR1 SGHNT, CDR2 YYREEE (reference sequence). The CDR3 DNA reads as TGTGCCGGGGGGGCTACTCGAGAGACCCAGTACTTC. Its translation: CAGGATRETQYF.

This clone has a single count. This chain uses TRBV6-1 with TRBJ2-7, with D possibly matching TRBD1 (6 bases). CDR3 length equals 16 residues. Per germline, CDR1 MNHNS and CDR2 SASEGT. Trimming took off 3 bases at V and 0 bases at J, with 15 bases between the two ends. The CDR3 DNA follows: TGTGCCAGCAGTGAGGGGGCCTTGCGGCACTCCTACGAGCAGTACTTC. It specifies CASSEGALRHSYEQYF.

The CDR3 loop is CASSSPGTGGREPYEQYF. CDR3 coding DNA: TGTGCCAGCAGCTCTCCCGGGACAGGGGGGCGTGAACCCTACGAGCAGTACTTC. The chain carries TRBV7-9 and TRBJ2-7, with 11 bases identical to TRBD1. The germline V gene encodes CDR1 SEHNR and CDR2 FQNEAQ (reference sequence). This CDR3 contains 18 residues. J lost 2 bases, V lost 4 bases, and 13 bases had no gene match.

V gene TRBV5-1 combines with J gene TRBJ2-1; 8 positions agree with TRBD1. Germline V lookup: CDR1 SGHRS, CDR2 YFSETQ. With V trimmed by 2 bases and J by 7 bases, 8 bases remained unmatched. This CDR3 region has 15 residues. CDR3 amino acids: CASSLGQGGRNEQFF. The DNA of the CDR3 is TGCGCCAGCAGCTTAGGACAGGGAGGTAGGAATGAGCAGTTCTTC.

This chain connects TRBV9 to TRBJ2-1; no firm D call. The ends were cut back, 4 bases at V and 13 bases at J, with 18 bases in the middle. The CDR3 extends over 13 amino acids. Looked up from germline, CDR1 is SGDLS and CDR2 is YYNGEE. The CDR3 region is CASSQIGLRHQFF. The CDR3 coding sequence is TGTGCCAGCAGCCAGATCGGGCTCAGGCATCAGTTCTTC.

This clone appeared once. The rearrangement joins TRBV2 to TRBJ2-7; possibly TRBD1 for D (6 bases). Germline CDR1 and CDR2: SNHLY and FYNNEI. V gave up 1 base and J gave up 0 bases, with 13 bases separating them. This CDR3 has 16 residues. In DNA form, the CDR3 reads TGTGCCAGCAGTGAAGATTGGGGGCTAAGCTCCTACGAGCAGTACTTC. It codes for CASSEDWGLSSYEQYF.

V usage is TRBV6-6 and J usage is TRBJ1-3, with D perhaps TRBD1 (5 bases). The CDR3 is made up of 16 amino acids. Trimming took 6 bases from V and 4 from J, leaving 19 bases between them. Germline V gives CDR1 MNHNY, CDR2 SVGAGI (reference sequence). The CDR3 region is CASRPGSTAPGNTIYF. The DNA for the CDR3 is TGTGCCAGCAGACCAGGGTCGACGGCACCCGGAAACACCATATATTTT.